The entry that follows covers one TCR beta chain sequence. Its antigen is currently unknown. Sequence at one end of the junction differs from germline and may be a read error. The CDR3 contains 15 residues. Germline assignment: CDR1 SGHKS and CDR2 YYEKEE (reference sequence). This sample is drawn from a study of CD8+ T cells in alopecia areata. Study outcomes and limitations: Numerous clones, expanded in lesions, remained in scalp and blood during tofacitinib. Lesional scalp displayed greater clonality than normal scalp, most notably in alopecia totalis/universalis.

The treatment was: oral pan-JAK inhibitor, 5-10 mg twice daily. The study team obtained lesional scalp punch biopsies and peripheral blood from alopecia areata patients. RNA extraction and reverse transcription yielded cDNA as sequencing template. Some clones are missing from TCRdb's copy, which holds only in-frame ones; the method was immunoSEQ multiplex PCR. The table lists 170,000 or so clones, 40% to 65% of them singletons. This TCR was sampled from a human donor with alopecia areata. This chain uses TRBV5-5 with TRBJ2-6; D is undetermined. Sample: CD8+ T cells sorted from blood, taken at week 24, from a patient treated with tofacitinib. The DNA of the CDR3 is TGCGCCAGCAGCCAGCAAAACACTGGGGCCAACGTCCTGACTTTC. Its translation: CASSQQNTGANVLTF.